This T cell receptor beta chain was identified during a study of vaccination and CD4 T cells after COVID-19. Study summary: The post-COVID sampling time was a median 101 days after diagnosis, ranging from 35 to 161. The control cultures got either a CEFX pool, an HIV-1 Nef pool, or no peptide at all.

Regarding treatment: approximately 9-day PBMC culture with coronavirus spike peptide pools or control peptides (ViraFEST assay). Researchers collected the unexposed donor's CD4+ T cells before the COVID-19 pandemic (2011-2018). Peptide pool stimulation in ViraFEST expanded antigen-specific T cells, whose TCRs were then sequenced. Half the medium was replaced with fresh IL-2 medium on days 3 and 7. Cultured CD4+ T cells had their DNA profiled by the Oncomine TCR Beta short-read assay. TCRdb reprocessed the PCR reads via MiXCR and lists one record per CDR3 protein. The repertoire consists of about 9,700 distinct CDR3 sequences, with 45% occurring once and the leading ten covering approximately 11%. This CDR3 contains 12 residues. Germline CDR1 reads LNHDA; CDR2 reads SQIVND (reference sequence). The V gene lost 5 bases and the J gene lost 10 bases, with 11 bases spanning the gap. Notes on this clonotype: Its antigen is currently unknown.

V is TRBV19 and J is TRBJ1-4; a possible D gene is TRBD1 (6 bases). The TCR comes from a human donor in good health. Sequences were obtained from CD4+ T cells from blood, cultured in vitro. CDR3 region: CASSDEGGKLFF. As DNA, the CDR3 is TGTGCCAGTAGTGACGAGGGGGGAAAACTGTTTTTT.